A single sample gave rise to the 12 T cell receptor beta chains below, sequenced in a study of Ad26.COV2.S vaccination and SARS-CoV-2 variants. This table comes from immunoSEQ multiplex PCR, and its TCRdb copy is limited to in-frame clones, with some not included. The sample shows 350,000 to 600,000 clones, roughly nine tenths of them seen only once. Treatment given: approximately 18 received Ad26.COV2.S at low or high dose, single or two shots; 5 received placebo; per-sample allocation not given. Sample collection was performed on day 63 after the first vaccine or placebo injection. The sequenced sample was peripheral blood, obtained in a trial of Ad26.COV2.S vaccine versus placebo. The receptors originated from a person between 18 and 59 years old who received the Ad26.COV2.S COVID-19 vaccine or a placebo.

CDR3 protein: CASSLGGWGRAVEQYF. The CDR3 region has the DNA TGTGCCAGCAGCTTAGGGGGATGGGGCAGGGCCGTCGAGCAGTACTTC. This chain uses TRBV13 with TRBJ2-7; perhaps TRBD1 as D (5 bases). CDR3 length equals 16 residues. From germline, CDR1 is PRHDT and CDR2 FYEKMQ (reference sequence). V was cut by 0 bases and J by 6 bases, with 18 bases left in between.

The rearrangement uses TRBV10-1 and TRBJ2-1, with 7 nucleotides matching TRBD2. CDR1 is WNHNN and CDR2 is SYGVQD in the germline V gene (reference sequence). V lost 2 bases and J lost 6; bases outside the gene matches: 10. This CDR3 has 16 residues. The CDR3 region is CASSESPREPRNEQFF. CDR3 coding DNA: TGCGCCAGCAGTGAGAGCCCGCGGGAGCCCCGCAATGAGCAGTTCTTC.

This chain links TRBV5-1 with TRBJ1-1, with 7 positions matching TRBD1. The germline CDR1 and CDR2 sequences are SGHRS and YFSETQ. Germline trimming cut 1 base from V and 1 base from J; bases unmatched to any gene: 4. The CDR3 length is 15 residues. The CDR3, as DNA: TGCGCCAGCAGCTTGTCGGGACAGACGAACACTGAAGCTTTCTTT. Translating it yields CASSLSGQTNTEAFF.

CDR3 nucleotides: TGTGCCACCAGTGACCCGGGACAGGGACGCGAGACCCAGTACTTC. This gives the protein CATSDPGQGRETQYF. The chain joins TRBV24-1 to TRBJ2-5; TRBD1 matches 9 bases. J was trimmed by 5 bases and V by 4 bases; bases with no gene match: 7. CDR3 length: 15 residues. From germline, CDR1 is KGHDR and CDR2 SFDVKD.

The chain combines TRBV6-2 or TRBV6-3 with TRBJ1-5; the D is unclear. The length of the CDR3 is 17 residues. The V end lost 4 bases, the J end lost 8 bases, and 24 bases lay between the germline ends. Germline values: CDR1 MNHEY, CDR2 SVGEGT. In DNA, the CDR3 is TGTGCCAGCAGTTCTACAATCTCCTTCCGTGGTACTAAGCCCCAGCATTTT. It codes for CASSSTISFRGTKPQHF.

The chain employs TRBV19 and TRBJ2-1; 10 nucleotides match TRBD1. Germline trimming cut 5 bases from V and 7 bases from J; bases unmatched to any gene: 11. From germline, CDR1 is LNHDA and CDR2 SQIVND (reference sequence). The CDR3 covers 16 residues. CDR3 sequence (DNA): TGTGCCAGTAGTTTTCCGACAGGGGGCGTGGGGAATGAGCAGTTCTTC. Amino acid sequence: CASSFPTGGVGNEQFF.

The chain uses TRBV7-2 and TRBJ2-7; 8 bases agree with TRBD1. After removal of 6 bases from V and 4 bases from J, the junction contained 5 bases not matched to a gene. Looked up from germline, CDR1 is SGHTA and CDR2 is FQGNSA. CDR3 length: 13 residues. CDR3 sequence (DNA): TGTGCCAGCAGAAGACAGGGGAAGTACGAGCAGTACTTC. Translation: CASRRQGKYEQYF.

This rearrangement joins TRBV3-1 (or the pseudogene TRBV3-2) to TRBJ2-2; 8 nucleotides align to TRBD2. The ends lost 4 bases at V and 6 bases at J; junction bases unmatched: 4. Germline V gives CDR1 LGHDT, CDR2 YNNKEL (reference sequence). The CDR3 covers 14 residues. The CDR3 region is CASSRSGSAGELFF. The DNA of the CDR3 is TGTGCCAGCAGCCGGAGCGGGAGTGCCGGGGAGCTGTTTTTT.

The chain has TRBV7-3 and TRBJ2-5; 7 bases are a match to TRBD2. J lost 4 bases, V lost 5 bases, and 16 bases had no gene match. CDR3 length: 17 amino acids. CDR1 and CDR2 from the germline V gene are SGHTA and FQGTGA. The chain's CDR3 is CASSHSIGNGGTETQYF. DNA for the CDR3: TGTGCCAGCAGCCATTCAATCGGGAACGGGGGGACAGAGACCCAGTACTTC.

This clone was seen only once. The V call is TRBV27, the J call TRBJ2-7; TRBD1 matches at 8 bases. The CDR3 length is 14 residues. The V and J ends lost 6 bases and 7 bases, in that order; junction bases with no gene match: 11. Germline CDR1 reads MNHEY; CDR2 reads SMNVEV (reference sequence). The CDR3 spells CASSRGQGASEQYF. CDR3 nucleotide sequence: TGTGCCAGCAGCCGCGGACAGGGAGCCTCGGAGCAGTACTTC.

CDR3 in amino acids: CASSLTGDGWGYTF. CDR3 sequence (DNA): TGTGCCAGCAGCTTGACAGGGGACGGGTGGGGCTACACCTTC. The V and J genes are TRBV7-8 and TRBJ1-2; 8 nucleotides align to TRBD1. The CDR3 runs 14 residues. J lost 8 bases, V lost 3 bases, and 8 bases had no gene match. The V gene's germline CDR1 is SGHVS and CDR2 FQNEAQ. Full variable domain (remainder filled in from reference TRBV7-8 and TRBJ1-2): GAGVSQSPRYKVAKRGQDVALRCDPISGHVSLFWYQQALGQGPEFLTYFQNEAQLDKSGLPSDRFFAERPEGSVSTLKIQRTQQEDSAVYLCASSLTGDGWGYTFGSGTRLTVV.

The chain recombines TRBV27 with TRBJ2-2; maybe TRBD2 (6 bases). The length of the CDR3 is 16 residues. The ends were cut back, 0 bases at V and 1 base at J, with 9 bases in the middle. The germline V gene has CDR1 MNHEY and CDR2 SMNVEV (reference sequence). The CDR3 spells CASSLSWGGNTGELFF. For the CDR3, the DNA is TGTGCCAGCAGTTTATCCTGGGGAGGGAACACCGGGGAGCTGTTTTTT.